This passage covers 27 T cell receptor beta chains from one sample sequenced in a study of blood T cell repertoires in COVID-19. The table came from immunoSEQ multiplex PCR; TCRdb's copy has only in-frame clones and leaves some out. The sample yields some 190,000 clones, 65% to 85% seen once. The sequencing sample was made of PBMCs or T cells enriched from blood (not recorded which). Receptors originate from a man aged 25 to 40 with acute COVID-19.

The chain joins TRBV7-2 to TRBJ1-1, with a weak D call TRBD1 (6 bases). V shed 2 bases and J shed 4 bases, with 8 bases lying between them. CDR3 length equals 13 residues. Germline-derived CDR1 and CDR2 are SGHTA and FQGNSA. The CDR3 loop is CASSLNRVTEAFF. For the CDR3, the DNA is TGTGCCAGCAGCTTAAACAGGGTCACTGAAGCTTTCTTT. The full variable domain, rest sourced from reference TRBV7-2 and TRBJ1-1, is GAGVSQSPSNKVTEKGKDVELRCDPISGHTALYWYRQSLGQGLEFLIYFQGNSAPDKSGLPSDRFSAERTGGSVSTLTIQRTQQEDSAVYLCASSLNRVTEAFFGQGTRLTVV.

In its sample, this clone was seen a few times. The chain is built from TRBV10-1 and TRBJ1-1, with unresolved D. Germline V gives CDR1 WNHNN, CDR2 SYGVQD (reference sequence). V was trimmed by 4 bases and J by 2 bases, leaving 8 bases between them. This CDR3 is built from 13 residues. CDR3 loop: CASSVGSNTEAFF. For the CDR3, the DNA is TGCGCCAGCAGTGTTGGCAGTAACACTGAAGCTTTCTTT.

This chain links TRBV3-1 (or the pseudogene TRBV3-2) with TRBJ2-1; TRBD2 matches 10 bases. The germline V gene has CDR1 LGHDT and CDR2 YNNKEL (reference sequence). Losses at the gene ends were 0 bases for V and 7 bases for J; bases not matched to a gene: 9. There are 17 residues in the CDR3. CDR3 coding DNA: TGTGCCAGCAGCCAAGAGTGGTCGCTAGCGGGGGTGAATGAGCAGTTCTTC. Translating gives CASSQEWSLAGVNEQFF.

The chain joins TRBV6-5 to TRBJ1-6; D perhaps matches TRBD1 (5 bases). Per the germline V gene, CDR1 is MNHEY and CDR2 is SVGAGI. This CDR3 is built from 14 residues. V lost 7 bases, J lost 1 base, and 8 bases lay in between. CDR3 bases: TGTGCCAGCATAGGGGCGTCCTATAATTCACCCCTCCACTTT. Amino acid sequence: CASIGASYNSPLHF.

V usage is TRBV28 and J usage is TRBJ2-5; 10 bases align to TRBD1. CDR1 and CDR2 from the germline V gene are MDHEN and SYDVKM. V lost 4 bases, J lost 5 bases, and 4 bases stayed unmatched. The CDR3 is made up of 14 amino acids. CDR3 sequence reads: CASSSGQGGETQYF. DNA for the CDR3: TGTGCCAGCAGTTCAGGACAGGGGGGGGAGACCCAGTACTTC.

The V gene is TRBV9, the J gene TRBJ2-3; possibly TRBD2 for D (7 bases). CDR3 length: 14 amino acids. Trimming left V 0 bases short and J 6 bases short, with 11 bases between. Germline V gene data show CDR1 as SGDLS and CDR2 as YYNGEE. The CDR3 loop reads CASSVEGGGDTQYF. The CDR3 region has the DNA TGTGCCAGCAGCGTAGAGGGCGGGGGCGATACGCAGTATTTT.

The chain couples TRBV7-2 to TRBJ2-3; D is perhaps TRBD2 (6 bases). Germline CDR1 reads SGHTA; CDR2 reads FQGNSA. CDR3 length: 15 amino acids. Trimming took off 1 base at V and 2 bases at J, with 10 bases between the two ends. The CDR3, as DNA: TGTGCCAGCAGCTTAGGCCGCGGGGACACAGATACGCAGTATTTT. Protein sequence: CASSLGRGDTDTQYF.

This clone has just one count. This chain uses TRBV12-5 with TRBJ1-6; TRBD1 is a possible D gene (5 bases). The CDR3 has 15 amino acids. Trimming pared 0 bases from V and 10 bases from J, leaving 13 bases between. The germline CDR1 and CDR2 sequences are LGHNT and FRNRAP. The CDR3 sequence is CASGLVGGARSPLHF. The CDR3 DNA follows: TGTGCTAGTGGTTTGGTAGGCGGGGCACGGTCACCCCTCCACTTT. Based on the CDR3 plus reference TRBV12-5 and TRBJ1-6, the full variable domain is DARVTQTPRHKVTEMGQEVTMRCQPILGHNTVFWYRQTMMQGLELLAYFRNRAPLDDSGMPKDRFSAEMPDATLATLKIQPSEPRDSAVYFCASGLVGGARSPLHFGNGTRLTVT.

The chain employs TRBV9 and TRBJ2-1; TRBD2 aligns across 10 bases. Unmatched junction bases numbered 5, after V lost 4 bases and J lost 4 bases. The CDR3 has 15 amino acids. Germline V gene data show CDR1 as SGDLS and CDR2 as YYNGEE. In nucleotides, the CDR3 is TGTGCCAGCAGCTTAACTAGCGGGATTTACAATGAGCAGTTCTTC. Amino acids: CASSLTSGIYNEQFF.

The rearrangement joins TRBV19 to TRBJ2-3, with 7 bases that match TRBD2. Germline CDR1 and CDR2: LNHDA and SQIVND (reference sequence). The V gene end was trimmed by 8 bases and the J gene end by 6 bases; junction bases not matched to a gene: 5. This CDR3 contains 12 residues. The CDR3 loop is CASSGGIDTQYF. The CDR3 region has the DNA TGTGCCAGTTCCGGGGGGATCGATACGCAGTATTTT.

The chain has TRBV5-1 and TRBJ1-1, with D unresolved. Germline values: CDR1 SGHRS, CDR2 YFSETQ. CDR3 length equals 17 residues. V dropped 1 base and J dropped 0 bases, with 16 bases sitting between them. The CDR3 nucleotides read TGCGCCAGCAGCTTGCTTCCCTCCGGCGGGATGAACACTGAAGCTTTCTTT. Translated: CASSLLPSGGMNTEAFF. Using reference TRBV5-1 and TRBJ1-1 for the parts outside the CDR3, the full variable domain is KAGVTQTPRYLIKTRGQQVTLSCSPISGHRSVSWYQQTPGQGLQFLFEYFSETQRNKGNFPGRFSGRQFSNSRSEMNVSTLELGDSALYLCASSLLPSGGMNTEAFFGQGTRLTVV.

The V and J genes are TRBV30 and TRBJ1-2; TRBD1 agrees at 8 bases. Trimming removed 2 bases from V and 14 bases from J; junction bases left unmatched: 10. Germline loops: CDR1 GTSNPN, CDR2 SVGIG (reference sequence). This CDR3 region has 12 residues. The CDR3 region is CAWSIRTGFNTF. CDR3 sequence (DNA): TGTGCCTGGAGTATCCGGACAGGGTTTAATACCTTC.

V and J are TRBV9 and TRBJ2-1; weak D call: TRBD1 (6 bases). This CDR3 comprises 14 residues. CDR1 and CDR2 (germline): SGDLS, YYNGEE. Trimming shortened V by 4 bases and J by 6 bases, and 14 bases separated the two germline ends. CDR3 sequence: CASSPNREFNEQFF. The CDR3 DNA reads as TGTGCCAGCAGCCCTAACAGGGAGTTCAATGAGCAGTTCTTC.

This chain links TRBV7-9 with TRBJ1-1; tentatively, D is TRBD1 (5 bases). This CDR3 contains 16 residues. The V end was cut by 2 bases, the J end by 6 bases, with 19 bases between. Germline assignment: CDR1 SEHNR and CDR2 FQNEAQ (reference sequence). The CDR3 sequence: CASSLYRGGRDPEAFF. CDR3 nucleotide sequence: TGTGCCAGCAGCTTATATCGCGGGGGAAGGGACCCTGAAGCTTTCTTT.

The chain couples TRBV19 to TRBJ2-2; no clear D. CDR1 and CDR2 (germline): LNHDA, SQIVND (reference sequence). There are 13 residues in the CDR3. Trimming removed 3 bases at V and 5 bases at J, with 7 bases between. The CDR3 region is CASSIARTGELFF. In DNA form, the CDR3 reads TGTGCCAGTAGTATCGCGAGGACCGGGGAGCTGTTTTTT. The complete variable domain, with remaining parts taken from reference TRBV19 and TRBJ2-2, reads DGGITQSPKYLFRKEGQNVTLSCEQNLNHDAMYWYRQDPGQGLRLIYYSQIVNDFQKGDIAEGYSVSREKKESFPLTVTSAQKNPTAFYLCASSIARTGELFFGEGSRLTVL.

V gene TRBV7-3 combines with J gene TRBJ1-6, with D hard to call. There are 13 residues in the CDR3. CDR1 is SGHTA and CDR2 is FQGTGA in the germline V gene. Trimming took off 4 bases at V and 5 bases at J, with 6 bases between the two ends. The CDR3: CASSSVHNSPLHF. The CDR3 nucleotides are TGTGCCAGCAGCTCAGTTCATAATTCACCCCTCCACTTT.

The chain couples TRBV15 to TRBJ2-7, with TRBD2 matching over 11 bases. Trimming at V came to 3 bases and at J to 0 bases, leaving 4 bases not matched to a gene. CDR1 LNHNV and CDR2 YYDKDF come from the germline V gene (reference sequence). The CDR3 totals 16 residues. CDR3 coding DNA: TGTGCCACCAGCAGCTTTAGCGGGGGGGACTCCTACGAGCAGTACTTC. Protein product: CATSSFSGGDSYEQYF.

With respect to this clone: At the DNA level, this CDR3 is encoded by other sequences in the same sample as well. The CDR3 sequence is CASSPTPGQPQHF. The CDR3 bases are TGTGCCAGCAGCCCGACCCCCGGGCAGCCCCAGCATTTT. V and J are TRBV4-2 and TRBJ1-5; D unresolved. V dropped 4 bases and J dropped 7 bases, with 11 bases sitting between them. Germline V gene lookup returns CDR1 LGHNA and CDR2 YNFKEQ. CDR3 length: 13 residues.

The CDR3 DNA is TGTGCCAGCAGTTACTCGGCCGGGACAGGGGACGGCTACACCTTC. Protein sequence: CASSYSAGTGDGYTF. J is TRBJ1-2 and V is TRBV6-6, with 10 bases fitting TRBD1. Germline V gene lookup returns CDR1 MNHNY and CDR2 SVGAGI (reference sequence). This CDR3 spans 15 amino acids. Unmatched junction bases numbered 6, after V lost 0 bases and J lost 8 bases.

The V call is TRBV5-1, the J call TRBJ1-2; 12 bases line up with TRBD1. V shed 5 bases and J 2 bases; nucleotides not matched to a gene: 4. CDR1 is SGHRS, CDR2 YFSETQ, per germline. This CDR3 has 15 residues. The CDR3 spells CASRPGTGGNYGYTF. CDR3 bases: TGCGCCAGCAGACCCGGGACAGGGGGCAACTATGGCTACACCTTC.

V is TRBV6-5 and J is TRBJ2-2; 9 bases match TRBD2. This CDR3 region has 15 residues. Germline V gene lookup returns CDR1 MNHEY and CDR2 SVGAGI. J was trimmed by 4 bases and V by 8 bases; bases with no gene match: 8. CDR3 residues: CASLAGGRSTGELFF. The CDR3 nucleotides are TGTGCCAGCTTGGCGGGGGGGCGGAGCACCGGGGAGCTGTTTTTT.

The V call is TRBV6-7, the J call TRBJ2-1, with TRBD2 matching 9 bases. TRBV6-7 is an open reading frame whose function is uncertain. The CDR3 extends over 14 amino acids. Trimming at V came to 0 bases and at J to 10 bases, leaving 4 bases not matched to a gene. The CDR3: CASSYSKRGVEQFF. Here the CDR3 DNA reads TGTGCCAGCAGTTACTCGAAGCGGGGGGTAGAGCAGTTCTTC.

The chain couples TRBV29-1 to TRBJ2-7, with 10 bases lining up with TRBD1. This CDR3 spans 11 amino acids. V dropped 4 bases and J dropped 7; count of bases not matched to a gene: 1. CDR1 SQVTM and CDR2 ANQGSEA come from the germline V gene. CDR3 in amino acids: CSVGDRGEQYF. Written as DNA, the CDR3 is TGCAGCGTTGGGGACAGGGGAGAGCAGTACTTC.

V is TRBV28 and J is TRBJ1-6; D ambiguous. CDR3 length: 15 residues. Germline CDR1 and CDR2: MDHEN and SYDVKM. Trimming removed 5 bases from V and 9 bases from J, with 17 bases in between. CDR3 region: CASSGRNLKSSPLHF. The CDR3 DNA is TGTGCCAGCAGTGGCAGGAACCTGAAATCTTCACCCCTCCACTTT.

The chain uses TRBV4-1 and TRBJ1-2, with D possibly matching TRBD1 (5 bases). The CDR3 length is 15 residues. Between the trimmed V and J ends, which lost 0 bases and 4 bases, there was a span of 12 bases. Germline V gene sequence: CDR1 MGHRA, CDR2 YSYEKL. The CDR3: CASSQEEGLGYGYTF. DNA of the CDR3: TGCGCCAGCAGCCAAGAGGAGGGGCTGGGCTATGGCTACACCTTC.

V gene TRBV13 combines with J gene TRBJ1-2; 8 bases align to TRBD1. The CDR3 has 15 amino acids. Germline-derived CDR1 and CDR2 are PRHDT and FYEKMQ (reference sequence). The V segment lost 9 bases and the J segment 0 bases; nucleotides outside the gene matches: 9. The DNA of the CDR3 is TGTGCCAGTTCTACGGGACAGGTTACTAACTATGGCTACACCTTC. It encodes CASSTGQVTNYGYTF.

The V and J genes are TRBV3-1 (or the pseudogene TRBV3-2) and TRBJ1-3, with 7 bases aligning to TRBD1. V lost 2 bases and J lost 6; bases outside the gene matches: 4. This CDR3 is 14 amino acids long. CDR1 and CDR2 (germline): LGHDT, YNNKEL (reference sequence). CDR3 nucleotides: TGTGCCAGCAGCCAAAAAGGGGGCGCAAACACCATATATTTT. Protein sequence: CASSQKGGANTIYF.